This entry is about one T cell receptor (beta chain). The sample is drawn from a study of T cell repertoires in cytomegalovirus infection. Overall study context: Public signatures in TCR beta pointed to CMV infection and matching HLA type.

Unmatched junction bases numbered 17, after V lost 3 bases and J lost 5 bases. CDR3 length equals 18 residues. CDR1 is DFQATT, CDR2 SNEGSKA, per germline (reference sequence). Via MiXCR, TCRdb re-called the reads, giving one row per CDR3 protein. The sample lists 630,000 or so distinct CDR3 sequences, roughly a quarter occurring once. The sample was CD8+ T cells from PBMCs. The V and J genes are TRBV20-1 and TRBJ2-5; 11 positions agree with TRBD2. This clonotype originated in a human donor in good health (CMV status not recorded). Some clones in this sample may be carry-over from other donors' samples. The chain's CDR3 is CSASDRLAGGMMWETQYF. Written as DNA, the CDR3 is TGCAGTGCTAGCGATCGGCTAGCGGGGGGAATGATGTGGGAGACCCAGTACTTC.